This T cell receptor (beta chain) is drawn from a study of OX40 agonist ivuxolimab in advanced cancers. Of note for this clone: Its matching antigen is unknown.

Baseline was the first blood sampling point, followed by cycle 4 day 1 and cycle 7 day 1. Regarding the study as a whole: Clonal expansion in partial responders at 0.1-3.0 mg/kg ranked among the lowest. The CD4+ and CD8+ T cells in the blood had expanded clonally by week 6 at 0.1 to 3.0 mg/kg.

Repertoires were generated with immunoSEQ multiplex PCR, while TCRdb's copy carries only in-frame clones and drops some. Altogether more than 85,000 clones are present, more than 80% being singletons, with the ten largest covering around 1.5%. This CDR3 region has 16 residues. Looked up from germline, CDR1 is KGHSH and CDR2 is LQKENI. Trimming took 3 bases from V and 7 from J; bases not matched to a gene: 9. The input for sequencing was CD4+ or CD8+ T cells sorted from blood, taken in a trial of the OX40 agonist ivuxolimab. This sequence was found in an adult with an advanced solid tumor such as melanoma, head and neck, liver or kidney cancer. This chain connects TRBV18 to TRBJ1-6, with 7 bases that match TRBD1. The CDR3 here is CASSPPRDRGNSPLHF. The CDR3 DNA follows: TGTGCCAGCTCACCCCCCAGGGACAGAGGGAATTCACCCCTCCACTTT.